Shown below are 10 T cell receptor beta chains from a single sample sequenced in a study of T cells in Graves' hyperthyroidism and ophthalmopathy. From RNA transcripts, TCR beta CDR3 regions were amplified. In the first-round RT-PCR of the TCR CDR3, the HTBI primer set was used. TCRdb ran MiXCR on the multiplex PCR reads and lists one entry per CDR3 protein. The table has about 400,000 distinct CDR3 sequences, roughly 14% seen once; the top ten hold around an eighth. The sequenced sample was blood. The receptors shown here come from a woman between 18 and 29 years old with Graves' hyperthyroidism.

This clonotype came up many times. The chain employs TRBV20-1 and TRBJ2-7, with 13 bases identical to TRBD2. The CDR3 covers 14 residues. J lost 5 bases, V lost 5 bases, and 6 bases had no gene match. Germline-derived CDR1 and CDR2 are DFQATT and SNEGSKA (reference sequence). CDR3 bases: TGCAGTGCTCGGACTAGCGGGAGACCTAACGAGCAGTACTTC. As protein: CSARTSGRPNEQYF.

The rearrangement links TRBV6-2 or TRBV6-3 to TRBJ1-2; possible D gene TRBD1, 5 bases. Germline lookup yields CDR1 MNHEY and CDR2 SVGEGT. The CDR3 consists of 14 residues. V dropped 6 bases and J dropped 4 bases, with 15 bases sitting between them. DNA of the CDR3: TGTGCCAGCAGCATGACAGTCACCCCCTATGGCTACACCTTC. Protein product: CASSMTVTPYGYTF.

This clonotype appeared many times. The chain recombines TRBV28 with TRBJ1-6; D gene uncertain. The CDR3 is 15 amino acids. V was trimmed by 5 bases and J by 11 bases, leaving 19 bases between them. Germline CDR1 MDHEN, CDR2 SYDVKM. This CDR3 is CASSPEAGYGTPLHF. Here the CDR3 DNA reads TGTGCCAGCAGTCCCGAGGCGGGTTATGGGACACCCCTCCACTTT.

Points on this clonotype: The conserved phenylalanine or tryptophan normally closing the CDR3 is absent here, so this likely arose from a read error. The chain combines TRBV10-3 with TRBJ1-2; tentatively, D is TRBD1 (5 bases). The CDR3 contains 17 residues. V lost 0 bases to trimming and J lost 0 bases, with 14 bases between them. Germline values: CDR1 ENHRY, CDR2 SYGVKD. CDR3 nucleotides: TGTGCCATCAGTGAGTCTAACGGGGGGTCAGCTAACTATGGCTACACCCTC. It codes for CAISESNGGSANYGYTL.

This clonotype appeared a few times. One base away lies a much larger clone, so this may be a sequencing read error. The genes are TRBV7-3 and TRBJ2-5; no clear D gene. This CDR3 contains 13 residues. V lost 5 bases and J lost 8, with 15 bases in between. Germline V gene sequence: CDR1 SGHTA, CDR2 FQGTGA. Here the CDR3 reads CASSALTSTTQYF. In DNA, the CDR3 is TGTGCCAGCAGCGCATTAACCTCGACTACCCAGTACTTC.

This clonotype appeared many times. The chain combines TRBV15 with TRBJ1-1; no clear D. Trimming removed 1 base at V and 0 bases at J, with 9 bases between. The CDR3 runs 15 residues. CDR1 and CDR2 from the germline V gene are LNHNV and YYDKDF (reference sequence). The chain's CDR3 is CATSRVTVMNTEAFF. CDR3 DNA: TGTGCCACCAGCAGAGTTACGGTTATGAACACTGAAGCTTTCTTT.

The genes are TRBV10-3 and TRBJ2-1; D is perhaps TRBD1 or TRBD2 (5 bases each). Trimming took off 10 bases at V and 6 bases at J, with 22 bases between the two ends. CDR3 length: 15 residues. Germline CDR1 and CDR2: ENHRY and SYGVKD. CDR3 nucleotide sequence: TGTGCCACCATCAGTGGGGACGCGGTCTGCAATGAGCAGTTCTTC. Protein: CATISGDAVCNEQFF.

This clonotype came up a few times. CDR3 sequence reads: CASSQDGGTGGYNSPLHF. The CDR3, as DNA: TGCGCCAGCAGCCAAGATGGGGGAACAGGGGGATATAATTCACCCCTCCACTTT. The chain has TRBV4-3 and TRBJ1-6; 8 bases map to TRBD1. Germline V gives CDR1 LGHNA, CDR2 YSLEER. This CDR3 spans 18 amino acids. Trimming took 0 bases from V and 4 from J; bases not matched to a gene: 8.

This clonotype was recorded at least ten times. The chain joins TRBV7-2 to TRBJ2-7, with D tentatively TRBD1 or TRBD2 (5 bases each). CDR3 size: 15 residues. Germline CDR1 reads SGHTA; CDR2 reads FQGNSA. Deletions cut 3 bases from V and 2 bases from J, with 14 bases between. The CDR3 DNA reads as TGTGCCAGCAGCTTCACCGGGACGGGGACCTACGAGCAGTACTTC. Encoded protein: CASSFTGTGTYEQYF.

This clonotype was found many times. The chain links TRBV5-5 to TRBJ2-5, with D perhaps TRBD2 (7 bases). The CDR3 totals 15 residues. The V gene lost 4 bases and the J gene lost 3 bases, with 16 bases spanning the gap. Germline V gene data show CDR1 as SGHKS and CDR2 as YYEKEE (reference sequence). CDR3 amino acids: CASSAWGGMEETQYF. Here the CDR3 DNA reads TGTGCCAGCAGCGCCTGGGGGGGCATGGAAGAGACCCAGTACTTC.